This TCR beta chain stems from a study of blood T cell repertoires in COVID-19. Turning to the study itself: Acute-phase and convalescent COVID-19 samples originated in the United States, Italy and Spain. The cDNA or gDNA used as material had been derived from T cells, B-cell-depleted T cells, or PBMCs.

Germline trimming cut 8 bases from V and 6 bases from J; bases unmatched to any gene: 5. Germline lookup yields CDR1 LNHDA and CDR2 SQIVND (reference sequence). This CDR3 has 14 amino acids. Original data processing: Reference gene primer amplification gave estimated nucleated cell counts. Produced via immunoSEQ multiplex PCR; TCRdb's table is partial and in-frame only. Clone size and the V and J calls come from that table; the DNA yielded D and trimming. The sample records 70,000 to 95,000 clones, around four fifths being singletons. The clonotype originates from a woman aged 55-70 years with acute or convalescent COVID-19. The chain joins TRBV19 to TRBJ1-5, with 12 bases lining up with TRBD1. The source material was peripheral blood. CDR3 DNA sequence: TGTGCCAGTGCCGGGACAGGGGGCGGTCAGCCCCAGCATTTT. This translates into CASAGTGGGQPQHF.